The rows below give T cell receptor beta chains drawn from one sample of a study of shared clonotypes between healthy human individuals. Generated by immunoSEQ multiplex PCR, the TCRdb table keeps only in-frame clones and is missing some. The sample shows about 2 million clones, over 85% of them seen only once. Sequencing used naive CD8+ T cells sorted from blood. The receptors were sampled from a man between 18 and 29 years old in good health. Both conserved end residues are part of each CDR3. Each record gives: CDR3 DNA, CDR3 protein, J gene, V gene, clone size, D gene. A D gene is named only where the DNA matches it firmly. Clone size is given for some rows only: seen once, a few or many times, or a class if the clone is expanded.

CDR3nt: TGTGCCAGCAGCGTAGACGGAGCTAACTATGGCTACACCTTC; CDR3aa: CASSVDGANYGYTF; j_gene: TRBJ1-2; v_gene: TRBV9; abundance: -; d_gene: -
CDR3nt: TGTGCCAGTAGGCCGTCAGAAATTACTGAAGCTTTCTTT; CDR3aa: CASRPSEITEAFF; j_gene: TRBJ1-1; v_gene: TRBV19; abundance: -; d_gene: -
CDR3nt: TGTGCCAGCAGCTTAACTAGCGAGGAGACCCAGTACTTC; CDR3aa: CASSLTSEETQYF; j_gene: TRBJ2-5; v_gene: TRBV5-8; abundance: -; d_gene: TRBD2
CDR3nt: TGTGCCTGGAGTGTGCCAACCGGGGGTGAGCAGTTCTTC; CDR3aa: CAWSVPTGGEQFF; j_gene: TRBJ2-1; v_gene: TRBV30; abundance: -; d_gene: -
CDR3nt: TGCAGCGTTGCTGAAGCTTTCTTT; CDR3aa: CSVAEAFF; j_gene: TRBJ1-1; v_gene: TRBV29-1; abundance: -; d_gene: -
CDR3nt: TGCGCCAGCAGCCAAGAGGCTAGCTGGGAGACCCAGTACTTC; CDR3aa: CASSQEASWETQYF; j_gene: TRBJ2-5; v_gene: TRBV4-1; abundance: -; d_gene: -
CDR3nt: TGTGCCAGCAGCTCAAAGATTGATGCGACCCAGTACTTC; CDR3aa: CASSSKIDATQYF; j_gene: TRBJ2-5; v_gene: TRBV7-9; abundance: -; d_gene: -
CDR3nt: TGTGCCAGCAGCACCCGGGACAGGGTGTGGGAGACCCAGTACTTC; CDR3aa: CASSTRDRVWETQYF; j_gene: TRBJ2-5; v_gene: TRBV12-1; abundance: once; d_gene: -
CDR3nt: TGTGCCAGCAGTGAATCGGGTAGGGGGAGCTATGGCTACACCTTC; CDR3aa: CASSESGRGSYGYTF; j_gene: TRBJ1-2; v_gene: TRBV2; abundance: -; d_gene: -
CDR3nt: TGTGCCAGCAGCTTCGGACTAGCGGGAGGAGAGACCCAGTACTTC; CDR3aa: CASSFGLAGGETQYF; j_gene: TRBJ2-5; v_gene: TRBV7-2; abundance: -; d_gene: TRBD2
CDR3nt: TGTGCCAGTAGCGGGACAGGGTACGAGCAGTACTTC; CDR3aa: CASSGTGYEQYF; j_gene: TRBJ2-7; v_gene: TRBV19; abundance: -; d_gene: TRBD1
CDR3nt: TGTGCCAGCAGCAGCCACAAGGACTACGAGCAGTACTTC; CDR3aa: CASSSHKDYEQYF; j_gene: TRBJ2-7; v_gene: TRBV7-9; abundance: -; d_gene: -
CDR3nt: TGCAGCGTTGAAGATGGGCCCGGGACAGGGATCTATGGCTACACCTTC; CDR3aa: CSVEDGPGTGIYGYTF; j_gene: TRBJ1-2; v_gene: TRBV29-1; abundance: -; d_gene: TRBD1
CDR3nt: TGTGCCAGCAGCTTGCCGGCGTCCTACGAGCAGTACTTC; CDR3aa: CASSLPASYEQYF; j_gene: TRBJ2-7; v_gene: TRBV5-6; abundance: -; d_gene: -
CDR3nt: TGTGCCAGCAGCTTAATGGGCAGGGGGCGATTTAACTATGGCTACACCTTC; CDR3aa: CASSLMGRGRFNYGYTF; j_gene: TRBJ1-2; v_gene: TRBV7-9; abundance: -; d_gene: TRBD1
CDR3nt: TGTGCCAGCAGCCTAACTAGCGGGATTAGTTCTAGCACAGATACGCAGTATTTT; CDR3aa: CASSLTSGISSSTDTQYF; j_gene: TRBJ2-3; v_gene: TRBV27; abundance: -; d_gene: TRBD2
CDR3nt: TGTGCCAGCAGTTTGGACAGGGGAACTCAGCCCCAGCATTTT; CDR3aa: CASSLDRGTQPQHF; j_gene: TRBJ1-5; v_gene: TRBV27; abundance: -; d_gene: TRBD1
CDR3nt: TGTGCCAGCAGCTTCCCTACTAGCGGGGGACCCGATAGTTCGGGCACAGATACGCAGTATTTT; CDR3aa: CASSFPTSGGPDSSGTDTQYF; j_gene: TRBJ2-3; v_gene: TRBV7-6; abundance: -; d_gene: TRBD2
CDR3nt: TGTGCCAGTAGTAGAGCAGGGGAGGGCACTGAAGCTTTCTTT; CDR3aa: CASSRAGEGTEAFF; j_gene: TRBJ1-1; v_gene: TRBV19; abundance: -; d_gene: -
CDR3nt: TGTGCCATCAGTGAGCCTGGGACAGCAACTCTCTCTGGGGCCAACGTCCTGACTTTC; CDR3aa: CAISEPGTATLSGANVLTF; j_gene: TRBJ2-6; v_gene: TRBV10-3; abundance: -; d_gene: TRBD1
CDR3nt: TGTGCCAGCAGCTGGGGCACTAAGGGCGAGCAGTACTTC; CDR3aa: CASSWGTKGEQYF; j_gene: TRBJ2-7; v_gene: TRBV5-4; abundance: -; d_gene: -
CDR3nt: TGCAAGGACAGGAGTTACAATGAGCAGTTCTTC; CDR3aa: CKDRSYNEQFF; j_gene: TRBJ2-1; v_gene: TRBV20-1; abundance: -; d_gene: TRBD1
CDR3nt: TGTGCCATCAGTGAGGGGGACAGGGGGATGAACACTGAAGCTTTCTTT; CDR3aa: CAISEGDRGMNTEAFF; j_gene: TRBJ1-1; v_gene: TRBV10-3; abundance: -; d_gene: TRBD1
CDR3nt: TGTGCCAGCAGTCCGGAGCGGGAGTGGCACATTCAGTACTTC; CDR3aa: CASSPEREWHIQYF; j_gene: TRBJ2-4; v_gene: TRBV6-5; abundance: -; d_gene: TRBD2
CDR3nt: TGTGCCAGCAGTTGGGACAGGGAAAAAGATACGCAGTATTTT; CDR3aa: CASSWDREKDTQYF; j_gene: TRBJ2-3; v_gene: TRBV6-5; abundance: -; d_gene: TRBD1
CDR3nt: TGTGCCAGCAACAACGGGAGGACAGGGGGAATCCAAGAGACCCAGTACTTC; CDR3aa: CASNNGRTGGIQETQYF; j_gene: TRBJ2-5; v_gene: TRBV2; abundance: -; d_gene: TRBD1
CDR3nt: TGTGCCAGCAGTTTAGGTCGGGACAGGGGGAATACGCAGTATTTT; CDR3aa: CASSLGRDRGNTQYF; j_gene: TRBJ2-3; v_gene: TRBV27; abundance: -; d_gene: TRBD1
CDR3nt: TGTGCCTGGAGTTATGGGGCAGGGATATCAGATACGCAGTATTTT; CDR3aa: CAWSYGAGISDTQYF; j_gene: TRBJ2-3; v_gene: TRBV30; abundance: -; d_gene: -
CDR3nt: TGTGCCAGCAGCTTGATCGGACGGGAGATCACTGAAGCTTTCTTT; CDR3aa: CASSLIGREITEAFF; j_gene: TRBJ1-1; v_gene: TRBV5-6; abundance: -; d_gene: -
CDR3nt: TGTGCCAGCAGCTTAGGAGGGCCCCCCACCGGGGAGCTGTTTTTT; CDR3aa: CASSLGGPPTGELFF; j_gene: TRBJ2-2; v_gene: TRBV11-2; abundance: -; d_gene: -
CDR3nt: TGCGCCAGCAGTGGAAACAGGGACTATGGCTACACCTTC; CDR3aa: CASSGNRDYGYTF; j_gene: TRBJ1-2; v_gene: TRBV10-1; abundance: -; d_gene: -
CDR3nt: TGTGCCAGCAGCCCCCGGGCAGGGGACAATGAGCAGTTCTTC; CDR3aa: CASSPRAGDNEQFF; j_gene: TRBJ2-1; v_gene: TRBV9; abundance: once; d_gene: -
CDR3nt: TGCGCCAGCAGCCTAGGACTTAGCTCCTACAATGAGCAGTTCTTC; CDR3aa: CASSLGLSSYNEQFF; j_gene: TRBJ2-1; v_gene: TRBV4-1; abundance: -; d_gene: -
CDR3nt: TGCGCCAGCAGCATTCGACTAGCGGGGGACAATGAGCAGTTCTTC; CDR3aa: CASSIRLAGDNEQFF; j_gene: TRBJ2-1; v_gene: TRBV5-1; abundance: -; d_gene: TRBD2
CDR3nt: TGTGCCAGCAGCTTGGAACAGGGAAGGTCCTACGAGCAGTACTTC; CDR3aa: CASSLEQGRSYEQYF; j_gene: TRBJ2-7; v_gene: TRBV5-6; abundance: -; d_gene: -
CDR3nt: TGTGCCAGCAGCTTAGGGCAGGGTTTAAACTATGGCTACACCTTC; CDR3aa: CASSLGQGLNYGYTF; j_gene: TRBJ1-2; v_gene: TRBV7-9; abundance: -; d_gene: -
CDR3nt: TGTGCCAGCAGTGATATGACAGGGGATCAGCCCCAGCATTTT; CDR3aa: CASSDMTGDQPQHF; j_gene: TRBJ1-5; v_gene: TRBV25-1; abundance: -; d_gene: TRBD1
CDR3nt: TGTGCCAGCAGTTCGGACAGGGAGGGCACTGAAGCTTTCTTT; CDR3aa: CASSSDREGTEAFF; j_gene: TRBJ1-1; v_gene: TRBV27; abundance: -; d_gene: TRBD1
CDR3nt: TGTGCCAGCAGTGACATCGGGGGGGCGAATGAAGCTTTCTTT; CDR3aa: CASSDIGGANEAFF; j_gene: TRBJ1-1; v_gene: TRBV2; abundance: -; d_gene: -
CDR3nt: TGCGCCAGCAGTCCGGGCGAGGATGGCTACACCTTC; CDR3aa: CASSPGEDGYTF; j_gene: TRBJ1-2; v_gene: TRBV23-1; abundance: -; d_gene: -
CDR3nt: TGTGCCAGCAGTTACTCGGTGGGACTAGCCTACGAGCAGTACTTC; CDR3aa: CASSYSVGLAYEQYF; j_gene: TRBJ2-7; v_gene: TRBV6-5; abundance: -; d_gene: TRBD2
CDR3nt: TGCGCCAGCAGCCAAGAAGACTCTAGGGATGAGCAGTTCTTC; CDR3aa: CASSQEDSRDEQFF; j_gene: TRBJ2-1; v_gene: TRBV4-3; abundance: -; d_gene: -
CDR3nt: TGTGCCAGCAGCTTCTTGAACAGGGGCGAGACCACTGAAGCTTTCTTT; CDR3aa: CASSFLNRGETTEAFF; j_gene: TRBJ1-1; v_gene: TRBV7-8; abundance: -; d_gene: TRBD1
CDR3nt: TGTGCCAGCAGATTTAAACCGGGGGAGCTGTTTTTT; CDR3aa: CASRFKPGELFF; j_gene: TRBJ2-2; v_gene: TRBV6-1; abundance: -; d_gene: -
CDR3nt: TGTGCCAGCAGTCCACAGGGACTAGGGTTGAATGAGCAGTTCTTC; CDR3aa: CASSPQGLGLNEQFF; j_gene: TRBJ2-1; v_gene: TRBV27; abundance: once; d_gene: TRBD2
CDR3nt: TGTGCCATCAGGATCTCCGGGACAGGGGGTGATGACTATGGCTACACCTTC; CDR3aa: CAIRISGTGGDDYGYTF; j_gene: TRBJ1-2; v_gene: TRBV10-3; abundance: -; d_gene: TRBD1
CDR3nt: TGCGCCAGCAGCCCACGGGCGGGAGGGCCGGACACGCAGTATTTT; CDR3aa: CASSPRAGGPDTQYF; j_gene: TRBJ2-3; v_gene: TRBV4-3; abundance: -; d_gene: TRBD2
CDR3nt: TGTGCCAGCAGTTACGGCCAGGGGATATACTATGGCTACACCTTC; CDR3aa: CASSYGQGIYYGYTF; j_gene: TRBJ1-2; v_gene: TRBV6-6; abundance: -; d_gene: -
CDR3nt: TGTGCCAGCAGTTTCAAGGAGGTCAACGAGCAGTACTTC; CDR3aa: CASSFKEVNEQYF; j_gene: TRBJ2-7; v_gene: TRBV28; abundance: -; d_gene: -
CDR3nt: TGTGCCAGCAGCTTGGCGGGGTTGGGGGGCTCTGCTGGCTACACCTTC; CDR3aa: CASSLAGLGGSAGYTF; j_gene: TRBJ1-2; v_gene: TRBV5-4; abundance: -; d_gene: -
CDR3nt: TGTGCCAGCAGAGAAGACCACGAGCAGTACTTC; CDR3aa: CASREDHEQYF; j_gene: TRBJ2-7; v_gene: TRBV6-1; abundance: -; d_gene: -
CDR3nt: TGTGCCAGCAGCGCTAGCGGGGAGAACATCGGGGAGCTGTTTTTT; CDR3aa: CASSASGENIGELFF; j_gene: TRBJ2-2; v_gene: TRBV5-4; abundance: -; d_gene: TRBD2
CDR3nt: TGTGCCAGCAGCCAAGTGTTCGGTAGGGAGAACACTGAAGCTTTCTTT; CDR3aa: CASSQVFGRENTEAFF; j_gene: TRBJ1-1; v_gene: TRBV14; abundance: once; d_gene: -
CDR3nt: TGTGCCTCCGGGACTAGATCCTACAATGAGCAGTTCTTC; CDR3aa: CASGTRSYNEQFF; j_gene: TRBJ2-1; v_gene: TRBV5-4; abundance: -; d_gene: TRBD2
CDR3nt: TGCAGCGTTGAAGGGTTTGTGTCAGGGGGGCCTAATGAGCAGTTCTTC; CDR3aa: CSVEGFVSGGPNEQFF; j_gene: TRBJ2-1; v_gene: TRBV29-1; abundance: -; d_gene: -
CDR3nt: TGCGCCAGCAGCCAAGTAAGGGGCAGGGGCACAGATACGCAGTATTTT; CDR3aa: CASSQVRGRGTDTQYF; j_gene: TRBJ2-3; v_gene: TRBV4-1; abundance: -; d_gene: -
CDR3nt: TGTGCCAGCAGCACCTTAGGAAACCTGAACACTGAAGCTTTCTTT; CDR3aa: CASSTLGNLNTEAFF; j_gene: TRBJ1-1; v_gene: TRBV28; abundance: once; d_gene: -